Each of the 31 T cell receptor beta chains below was sequenced from the same sample in a study of shared clonotypes between healthy human individuals. Method: immunoSEQ multiplex PCR; TCRdb's copy keeps in-frame clones and lacks some. The repertoire consists of around 1,000,000 clones, with approximately 80% occurring once and the leading ten covering 0.7% to 0.95%. Sequenced material: memory CD4+ T cells from PBMCs. The subset was: CD45RA-negative fraction. These receptors all come from a man aged 18 to 30 in good health. Some clones in this sample may be carry-over from other donors' samples.

For this clone: This same CDR3 is encoded by further DNA sequences in the sample. The gene calls are TRBV2 and TRBJ1-4, with 9 bases lining up with TRBD1. V was pared by 6 bases and J by 5 bases, with 1 base of the junction left unmatched. CDR3 size: 13 residues. Per the germline V gene, CDR1 is SNHLY and CDR2 is FYNNEI. CDR3 residues: CASSGQGNEKLFF. The CDR3 DNA sequence: TGTGCCAGCAGCGGACAGGGGAATGAAAAACTGTTTTTT.

J is TRBJ1-2 and V is TRBV25-1, with D possibly TRBD1 on 5 matching bases. The germline V gene has CDR1 MGHDK and CDR2 SYGVNS. Trimming removed 2 bases at V and 4 bases at J, with 17 bases between. This CDR3 is built from 16 residues. In nucleotides, the CDR3 is TGTGCCAGCAGTGAAGGTGGAGTCGGGACCCCCTATGGCTACACCTTC. Translating it yields CASSEGGVGTPYGYTF.

This clone was counted a single time. This chain joins TRBV6-1 and TRBJ2-1, with 7 positions matching TRBD1. This CDR3 comprises 14 residues. CDR1 is MNHNS, CDR2 SASEGT, per germline. V shed 4 bases, J shed 3 bases, and the junction held 3 bases outside the gene matches. The CDR3 region has the DNA TGTGCCAGCAGTGCCGGGACAGTCTACAATGAGCAGTTCTTC. Protein: CASSAGTVYNEQFF.

This clone was observed a few times. The chain has TRBV5-4 and TRBJ2-5; 10 nucleotides line up with TRBD2. The CDR3 consists of 15 residues. V lost 3 bases to trimming and J lost 5 bases; unmatched junction nucleotides: 7. The germline V gene encodes CDR1 SGHNT and CDR2 YYREEE (reference sequence). The CDR3 protein is CASSSLAGAAETQYF. CDR3 DNA: TGTGCCAGCAGCTCTCTAGCGGGAGCGGCGGAGACCCAGTACTTC.

The chain combines TRBV6-1 with TRBJ1-1; tentative D call: TRBD1 (5 bases). The CDR3 contains 13 residues. V was trimmed by 7 bases and J by 3 bases, leaving 12 bases between them. Germline V CDR1 and CDR2: MNHNS, SASEGT. CDR3 region: CASTPDTYTEAFF. The DNA of the CDR3 is TGTGCCAGCACCCCGGACACTTACACTGAAGCTTTCTTT.

This clone was seen a handful of times. The chain carries TRBV6-5 and TRBJ1-2; TRBD1 matches at 8 bases. The CDR3 is 14 residues long. CDR1 and CDR2 from the germline V gene are MNHEY and SVGAGI. The V gene end was trimmed by 5 bases and the J gene end by 7 bases; junction bases not matched to a gene: 9. In DNA form, the CDR3 reads TGTGCCAGCAGTCGGGACAGGACCAGGGGTGGCTACACCTTC. Encoded protein: CASSRDRTRGGYTF.

CDR3 residues: CASSPLNPGFETYNEQFF. CDR3 sequence (DNA): TGTGCCAGCAGCCCGCTAAATCCGGGGTTCGAGACCTACAATGAGCAGTTCTTC. The chain couples TRBV7-7 to TRBJ2-1; possible D gene TRBD2, 5 bases. This CDR3 contains 18 residues. From germline, CDR1 is SSHAT and CDR2 FNYEAQ (reference sequence). V lost 5 bases and J lost 2, with 22 bases in between.

The rearrangement joins TRBV2 to TRBJ1-2; the match to TRBD1 covers 7 bases. The J segment lost 4 bases and the V segment lost 6 bases, leaving 5 bases of the junction unmatched. The germline gives CDR1 SNHLY, CDR2 FYNNEI. This CDR3 comprises 13 residues. The CDR3 sequence is CASRAGTAYGYTF. In DNA, the CDR3 is TGTGCCAGCAGGGCCGGGACAGCCTATGGCTACACCTTC.

The chain links TRBV9 to TRBJ2-1, with D unresolved. CDR1 is SGDLS, CDR2 YYNGEE, per germline. This CDR3 spans 15 amino acids. With 0 bases removed from V and 5 bases from J, the gap between germline ends came to 12 bases. Here the CDR3 DNA reads TGTGCCAGCAGCGTAGACCCCCTGGGGAACAATGAGCAGTTCTTC. It is translated as CASSVDPLGNNEQFF.

The chain employs TRBV12-5 and TRBJ1-2; no reliable D call. The CDR3 runs 13 residues. The V gene's germline CDR1 is LGHNT and CDR2 FRNRAP. With 3 bases removed from V and 4 bases from J, the gap between germline ends came to 9 bases. In DNA, the CDR3 is TGTGCTAGTGGTTTTTCGGGGTCCTATGGCTACACCTTC. Translated, it gives CASGFSGSYGYTF.

As concerns this clone: Additional DNA sequences in this sample encode the identical CDR3. The rearrangement links TRBV2 to TRBJ1-5; 7 bases are shared with TRBD1. The germline CDR1 and CDR2 sequences are SNHLY and FYNNEI. J was trimmed by 4 bases and V by 3 bases; bases with no gene match: 3. This CDR3 has 14 residues. The CDR3 here is CASSEWDSNQPQHF. CDR3 sequence (DNA): TGTGCCAGCAGTGAGTGGGACAGTAATCAGCCCCAGCATTTT. Together with reference TRBV2 and TRBJ1-5, the CDR3 gives the full variable domain: EPEVTQTPSHQVTQMGQEVILRCVPISNHLYFYWYRQILGQKVEFLVSFYNNEISEKSEIFDDQFSVERPDGSNFTLKIRSTKLEDSAMYFCASSEWDSNQPQHFGDGTRLSIL.

This clone was seen only once. The chain joins TRBV4-2 to TRBJ1-2; 9 bases are shared with TRBD1. Germline V CDR1 and CDR2: LGHNA, YNFKEQ. The CDR3 spans 16 residues. V dropped 2 bases and J dropped 7; count of bases not matched to a gene: 11. The CDR3 DNA is TGTGCCAGCAGCCAACCCCGCTACAGGGGGCCGGGTGGCTACACCTTC. As protein: CASSQPRYRGPGGYTF.

The V call is TRBV5-1, the J call TRBJ2-7; TRBD1 agrees at 8 bases. The CDR3 is 14 amino acids. From germline, CDR1 is SGHRS and CDR2 YFSETQ. The trim removed 3 bases at V and 6 bases at J, leaving 8 bases unmatched. The CDR3 nucleotides are TGCGCCAGCAGCTCGTGGACAGGGCACGGCGAGCAGTACTTC. It codes for CASSSWTGHGEQYF.

This clone appeared once. V and J are TRBV5-1 and TRBJ1-2; 8 nucleotides align to TRBD1. Germline V lookup: CDR1 SGHRS, CDR2 YFSETQ. The CDR3 runs 17 residues. Germline trimming cut 4 bases from V and 4 bases from J; bases unmatched to any gene: 15. The CDR3 is CASSAGPGTGDVYGYTF. CDR3 bases: TGCGCCAGCAGCGCCGGACCCGGGACAGGAGACGTCTATGGCTACACCTTC. The full variable domain, with the rest looked up from reference TRBV5-1 and TRBJ1-2, is KAGVTQTPRYLIKTRGQQVTLSCSPISGHRSVSWYQQTPGQGLQFLFEYFSETQRNKGNFPGRFSGRQFSNSRSEMNVSTLELGDSALYLCASSAGPGTGDVYGYTFGSGTRLTVV.

The chain recombines TRBV2 with TRBJ2-6; D remains unclear. Germline assignment: CDR1 SNHLY and CDR2 FYNNEI. The CDR3 has 14 amino acids. The ends were cut back, 7 bases at V and 4 bases at J, with 11 bases in the middle. The CDR3 bases are TGTGCCAGCATGGCCTGGGCCGGGGCCAACGTCCTGACTTTC. Its protein product is CASMAWAGANVLTF.

The sample holds one count of this clone. This rearrangement joins TRBV6-6 to TRBJ2-5; D uncertain. V gave up 2 bases and J gave up 5 bases, with 12 bases separating them. Germline V CDR1 and CDR2: MNHNY, SVGAGI (reference sequence). The CDR3 loop spans 14 amino acids. CDR3: CASSYHLPRETQYF. The CDR3, as DNA: TGTGCCAGCAGTTACCACCTCCCGAGGGAGACCCAGTACTTC.

Only a few counts were recorded for this clone. The chain is built from TRBV27 and TRBJ1-5; D gene uncertain. Germline CDR1 reads MNHEY; CDR2 reads SMNVEV (reference sequence). The CDR3 consists of 13 residues. Trimming cost V 4 bases and J 7 bases, with 11 bases left between them. The CDR3 DNA follows: TGTGCCAGCAGTTCAACAAGGTTCCAGCCCCAGCATTTT. Its protein is CASSSTRFQPQHF.

Here the CDR3 DNA reads TGTGCCAGCAGCTTAGAGGAAGGGGTCGAGCAGTACTTC. It encodes CASSLEEGVEQYF. The chain combines TRBV11-2 with TRBJ2-7; D perhaps matches TRBD1 (5 bases). This CDR3 is built from 13 residues. Between the trimmed V and J ends, which lost 0 bases and 6 bases, there was a span of 9 bases. The germline V gene has CDR1 SGHAT and CDR2 FQNNGV.

This clone was detected only once. The chain carries TRBV10-3 and TRBJ1-1; 10 positions match TRBD1. Per the germline V gene, CDR1 is ENHRY and CDR2 is SYGVKD. The CDR3 is 17 residues long. J gave up 5 bases and V 0 bases, and 9 bases lay outside the gene matches. CDR3: CAISESSGQGVGTEAFF. CDR3 DNA sequence: TGTGCCATCAGTGAGTCTTCCGGACAGGGGGTTGGGACTGAAGCTTTCTTT.

This clone was observed once. This chain uses TRBV9 with TRBJ2-7, with 8 bases fitting TRBD2. CDR3 length: 14 amino acids. The V and J ends lost 0 bases and 4 bases, in that order; junction bases with no gene match: 3. Germline V CDR1 and CDR2: SGDLS, YYNGEE. CDR3 nucleotides: TGTGCCAGCAGCGTAGTGGCGGGAGGTTACGAGCAGTACTTC. Residues: CASSVVAGGYEQYF.

The rearrangement links TRBV5-1 to TRBJ2-1, with TRBD1 as a possible D gene (5 bases). The CDR3 length is 13 residues. Germline V gene sequence: CDR1 SGHRS, CDR2 YFSETQ. Trimming took off 0 bases at V and 5 bases at J, with 6 bases between the two ends. CDR3 DNA sequence: TGCGCCAGCAGCTTGGTAGGGGACAATGAGCAGTTCTTC. It is translated as CASSLVGDNEQFF.

The chain combines TRBV12-5 with TRBJ1-5, with D possibly matching TRBD1 (6 bases). The CDR3 runs to 18 residues. V was shortened by 6 bases and J by 0 bases, with 21 bases between the two germline ends. In germline, CDR1 is LGHNT, CDR2 FRNRAP. CDR3 DNA: TGTGCTAGTGGCACCACCGGACAGAACTACAATAGCAATCAGCCCCAGCATTTT. This codes for CASGTTGQNYNSNQPQHF.

This chain links TRBV10-3 with TRBJ2-7, with D possibly TRBD2 on 6 matching bases. Germline CDR1 and CDR2: ENHRY and SYGVKD. Trimming left V 10 bases short and J 2 bases short, with 21 bases between. The CDR3 length is 15 residues. The CDR3 protein is CATKAKGGATYEQYF. Here the CDR3 DNA reads TGTGCCACCAAGGCCAAGGGCGGGGCTACCTACGAGCAGTACTTC.

The chain joins TRBV2 to TRBJ2-3, with no clear D. V dropped 8 bases and J dropped 5 bases, with 8 bases sitting between them. The CDR3 has 11 residues. Germline CDR1 reads SNHLY; CDR2 reads FYNNEI. The CDR3 DNA sequence: TGTGCCAGCCTATACCGAGATACGCAGTATTTT. It encodes CASLYRDTQYF. Looking up the rest from reference TRBV2 and TRBJ2-3 gives the full variable domain: EPEVTQTPSHQVTQMGQEVILRCVPISNHLYFYWYRQILGQKVEFLVSFYNNEISEKSEIFDDQFSVERPDGSNFTLKIRSTKLEDSAMYFCASLYRDTQYFGPGTRLTVL.

The chain carries TRBV5-6 and TRBJ2-7, with 11 positions matching TRBD2. V shed 1 base, J shed 4 bases, and the junction held 4 bases outside the gene matches. The germline V gene encodes CDR1 SGHDT and CDR2 YYEEEE. CDR3 length: 15 residues. The DNA for the CDR3 is TGTGCCAGCAGCTTGAGGCCTAGCGGGAGGTACGAGCAGTACTTC. Translation gives CASSLRPSGRYEQYF.

In regard to this clone: This likely reflects a read error, since a far larger clone is one base away. This chain connects TRBV6-1 to TRBJ2-6; perhaps TRBD2 as D (5 bases). Germline lookup yields CDR1 MNHNS and CDR2 SASEGT. The CDR3 totals 16 residues. CDR3 sequence (DNA): TGTGCCGGCAGTGAATTGGACTTCTCTGGGGCCAACGTCCTGACTTTC. Residues: CAGSELDFSGANVLTF.

In the case of this clone: The sample has other DNA sequences that encode this CDR3 too. The chain combines TRBV11-2 with TRBJ1-1; 8 bases align to TRBD1. The germline CDR1 and CDR2 sequences are SGHAT and FQNNGV. This CDR3 has 13 amino acids. Trimming took 5 bases from V and 7 from J; bases not matched to a gene: 6. As DNA, the CDR3 is TGTGCCAGCAGCCGAGACAGGGGCGGTGAAGCTTTCTTT. It is translated as CASSRDRGGEAFF.

This clone appeared a single time. DNA for the CDR3: TGTGCCAGCAGTCGGACGGCTATTCAACAAAGGGAAAAACTGTTTTTT. This codes for CASSRTAIQQREKLFF. The chain couples TRBV2 to TRBJ1-4; D gene unclear. Looked up from germline, CDR1 is SNHLY and CDR2 is FYNNEI. The CDR3 spans 16 residues. V was trimmed by 5 bases and J by 8 bases, leaving 21 bases between them.

On this clone: Other DNA sequences in the same sample also yield this CDR3. This rearrangement joins TRBV5-1 to TRBJ2-4, with no clear D. The CDR3 has 14 residues. V lost 0 bases and J 0 bases, leaving 4 bases between the germline ends. Germline assignment: CDR1 SGHRS and CDR2 YFSETQ. The CDR3 region is CASSLGSAKNIQYF. CDR3 nucleotide sequence: TGCGCCAGCAGCTTGGGCTCAGCCAAAAACATTCAGTACTTC.

This clone was found a few times. The chain uses TRBV6-1 and TRBJ2-2; D possibly corresponds to TRBD2 (7 bases). CDR1 is MNHNS, CDR2 SASEGT, per germline. The CDR3 has 14 residues. V lost 3 bases and J 6 bases, leaving 11 bases between the germline ends. This chain's CDR3 is CASSDRGGAGELFF. The CDR3 DNA is TGTGCCAGCAGTGACAGGGGAGGGGCCGGGGAGCTGTTTTTT.

The chain uses TRBV9 and TRBJ2-5, with 11 bases that match TRBD1. The junction had 6 bases not matched to a gene; V was cut back by 3 bases and J by 5 bases. The V gene's germline CDR1 is SGDLS and CDR2 YYNGEE. The CDR3 covers 15 residues. The CDR3 sequence is CASSGGQGARETQYF. CDR3 bases: TGTGCCAGCAGCGGAGGACAGGGGGCGCGTGAGACCCAGTACTTC.